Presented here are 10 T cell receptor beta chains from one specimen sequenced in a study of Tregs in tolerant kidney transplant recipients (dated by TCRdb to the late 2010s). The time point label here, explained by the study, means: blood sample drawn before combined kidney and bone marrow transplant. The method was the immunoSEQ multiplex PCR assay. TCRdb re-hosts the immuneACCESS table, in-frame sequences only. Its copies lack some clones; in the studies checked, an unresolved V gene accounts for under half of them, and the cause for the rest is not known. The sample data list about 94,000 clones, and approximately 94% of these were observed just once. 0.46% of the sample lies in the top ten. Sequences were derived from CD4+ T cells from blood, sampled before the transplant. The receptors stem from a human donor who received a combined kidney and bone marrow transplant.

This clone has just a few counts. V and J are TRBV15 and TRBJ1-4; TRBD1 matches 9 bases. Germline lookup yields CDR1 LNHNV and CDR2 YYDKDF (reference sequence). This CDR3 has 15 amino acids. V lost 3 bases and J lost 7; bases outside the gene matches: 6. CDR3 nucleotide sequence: TGTGCCACCAGCAGGGACAGGGGAGTGGGTGAAAAACTGTTTTTT. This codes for CATSRDRGVGEKLFF. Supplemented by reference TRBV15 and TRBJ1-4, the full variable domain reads DAMVIQNPRYQVTQFGKPVTLSCSQTLNHNVMYWYQQKSSQAPKLLFHYYDKDFNNEADTPDNFQSRRPNTSFCFLDIRSPGLGDTAMYLCATSRDRGVGEKLFFGSGTQLSVL.

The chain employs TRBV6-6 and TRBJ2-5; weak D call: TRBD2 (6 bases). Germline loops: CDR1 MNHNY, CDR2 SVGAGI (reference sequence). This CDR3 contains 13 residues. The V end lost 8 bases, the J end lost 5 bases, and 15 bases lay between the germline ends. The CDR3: CASGWGVSETQYF. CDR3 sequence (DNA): TGTGCCAGCGGATGGGGGGTTAGTGAGACCCAGTACTTC.

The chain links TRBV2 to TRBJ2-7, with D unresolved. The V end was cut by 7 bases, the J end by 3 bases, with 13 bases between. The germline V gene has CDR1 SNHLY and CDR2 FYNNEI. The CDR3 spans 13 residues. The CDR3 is CASTAVRFYEQYF. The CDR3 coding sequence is TGTGCCAGCACTGCGGTTAGATTCTACGAGCAGTACTTC. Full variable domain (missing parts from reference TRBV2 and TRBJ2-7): EPEVTQTPSHQVTQMGQEVILRCVPISNHLYFYWYRQILGQKVEFLVSFYNNEISEKSEIFDDQFSVERPDGSNFTLKIRSTKLEDSAMYFCASTAVRFYEQYFGPGTRLTVT.

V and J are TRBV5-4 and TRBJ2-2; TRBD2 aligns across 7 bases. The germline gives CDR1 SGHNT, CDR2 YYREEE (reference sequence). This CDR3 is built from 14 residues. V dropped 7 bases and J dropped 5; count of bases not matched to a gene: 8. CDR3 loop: CASSGSGGTGELFF. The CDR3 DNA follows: TGTGCCAGCTCGGGCTCGGGGGGAACCGGGGAGCTGTTTTTT.

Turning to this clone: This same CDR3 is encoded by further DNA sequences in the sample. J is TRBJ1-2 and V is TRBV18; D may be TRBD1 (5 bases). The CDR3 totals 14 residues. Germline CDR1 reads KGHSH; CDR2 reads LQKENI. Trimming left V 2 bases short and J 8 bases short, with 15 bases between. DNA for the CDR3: TGTGCCAGCTCACCAAGGCAAGGGGCCGGGGGCTACACCTTC. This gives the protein CASSPRQGAGGYTF.

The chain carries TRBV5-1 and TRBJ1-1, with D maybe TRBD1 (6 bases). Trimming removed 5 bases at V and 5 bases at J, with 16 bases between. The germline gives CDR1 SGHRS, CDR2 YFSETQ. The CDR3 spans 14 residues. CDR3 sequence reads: CASSGTGLRTEAFF. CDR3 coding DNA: TGCGCCAGCAGTGGAACAGGGTTGAGAACTGAAGCTTTCTTT.

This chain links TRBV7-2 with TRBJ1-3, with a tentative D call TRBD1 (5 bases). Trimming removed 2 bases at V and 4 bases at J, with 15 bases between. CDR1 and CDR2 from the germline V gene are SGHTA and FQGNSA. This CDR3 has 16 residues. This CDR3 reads CASSLIQGGAGNTIYF. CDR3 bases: TGTGCCAGCAGCTTAATTCAGGGAGGGGCGGGAAACACCATATATTTT.

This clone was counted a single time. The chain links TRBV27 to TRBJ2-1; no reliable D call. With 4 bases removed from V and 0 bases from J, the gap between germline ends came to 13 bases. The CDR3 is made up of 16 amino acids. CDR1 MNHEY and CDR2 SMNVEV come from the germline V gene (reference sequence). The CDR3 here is CASSWVGFSSYNEQFF. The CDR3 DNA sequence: TGTGCCAGCAGTTGGGTCGGGTTTAGCTCCTACAATGAGCAGTTCTTC.

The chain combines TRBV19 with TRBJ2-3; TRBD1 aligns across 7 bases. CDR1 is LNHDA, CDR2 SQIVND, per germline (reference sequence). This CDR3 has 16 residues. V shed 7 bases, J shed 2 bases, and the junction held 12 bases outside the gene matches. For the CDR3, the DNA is TGTGCCAGTAAAGGACAGGATTTACTCGACACAGATACGCAGTATTTT. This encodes CASKGQDLLDTDTQYF. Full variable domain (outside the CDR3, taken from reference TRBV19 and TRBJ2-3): DGGITQSPKYLFRKEGQNVTLSCEQNLNHDAMYWYRQDPGQGLRLIYYSQIVNDFQKGDIAEGYSVSREKKESFPLTVTSAQKNPTAFYLCASKGQDLLDTDTQYFGPGTRLTVL.

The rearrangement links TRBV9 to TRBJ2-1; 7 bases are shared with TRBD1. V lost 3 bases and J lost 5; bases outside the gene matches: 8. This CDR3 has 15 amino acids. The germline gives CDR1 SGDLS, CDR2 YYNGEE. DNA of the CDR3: TGTGCCAGCAGCGAATCGACACAGGGGAACAATGAGCAGTTCTTC. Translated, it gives CASSESTQGNNEQFF.